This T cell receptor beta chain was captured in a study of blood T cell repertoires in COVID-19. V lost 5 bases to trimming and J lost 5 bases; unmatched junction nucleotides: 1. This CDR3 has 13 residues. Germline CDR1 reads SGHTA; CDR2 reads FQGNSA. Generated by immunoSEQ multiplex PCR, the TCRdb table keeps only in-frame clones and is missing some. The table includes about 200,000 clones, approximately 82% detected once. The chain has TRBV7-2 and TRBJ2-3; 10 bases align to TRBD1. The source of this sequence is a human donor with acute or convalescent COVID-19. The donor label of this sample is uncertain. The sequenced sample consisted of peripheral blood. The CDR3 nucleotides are TGTGCCAGCAGCAGGGACAGGGGAGATACGCAGTATTTT. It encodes CASSRDRGDTQYF. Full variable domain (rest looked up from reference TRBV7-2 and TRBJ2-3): GAGVSQSPSNKVTEKGKDVELRCDPISGHTALYWYRQSLGQGLEFLIYFQGNSAPDKSGLPSDRFSAERTGGSVSTLTIQRTQQEDSAVYLCASSRDRGDTQYFGPGTRLTVL.